The clone carrying this TCR beta chain appeared once. The data stem from a study of blood T cell repertoires in COVID-19. Study in general: The United States, Italy and Spain were the sources of the acute and convalescent COVID-19 samples. PBMCs, B-cell-depleted T cells, or T cells provided the cDNA or gDNA that made up the material.

Per the study methods: For nucleated cells, counts were estimated from reference gene primer amplification. Sequenced by immunoSEQ multiplex PCR; TCRdb stores in-frame clones only, minus some. V and J calls and clone size follow that table, whereas D and trimming were derived from the DNA. The table has 210,000 or so clones, 89% seen once. J lost 3 bases, V lost 1 base, and 10 bases had no gene match. Looked up from germline, CDR1 is SGHRS and CDR2 is YFSETQ. The CDR3 is made up of 17 amino acids. The sequence derives from a man aged 35 to 55 with acute or convalescent COVID-19. The chain uses TRBV5-1 and TRBJ1-1; 9 positions agree with TRBD1. Sequenced material: peripheral blood. CDR3 DNA sequence: TGCGCCAGCAGCTTGTGGGGACAGGGAGCTTCTTACACTGAAGCTTTCTTT. Protein product: CASSLWGQGASYTEAFF.